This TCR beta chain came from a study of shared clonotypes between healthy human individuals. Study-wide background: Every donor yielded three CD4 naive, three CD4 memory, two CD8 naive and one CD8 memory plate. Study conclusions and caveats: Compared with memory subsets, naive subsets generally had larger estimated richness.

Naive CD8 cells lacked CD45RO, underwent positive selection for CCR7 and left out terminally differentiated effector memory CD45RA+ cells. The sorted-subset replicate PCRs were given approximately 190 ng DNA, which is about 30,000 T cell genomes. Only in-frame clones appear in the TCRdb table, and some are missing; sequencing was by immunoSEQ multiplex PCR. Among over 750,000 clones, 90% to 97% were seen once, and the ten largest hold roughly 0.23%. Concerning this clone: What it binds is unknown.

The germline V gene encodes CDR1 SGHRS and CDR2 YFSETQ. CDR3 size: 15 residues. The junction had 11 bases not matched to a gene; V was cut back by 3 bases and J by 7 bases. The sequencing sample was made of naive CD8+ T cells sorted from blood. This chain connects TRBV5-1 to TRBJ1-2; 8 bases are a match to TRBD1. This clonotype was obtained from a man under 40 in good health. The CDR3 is CASSSETGESGGYTF. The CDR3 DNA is TGCGCCAGCAGCTCGGAGACAGGGGAGTCGGGTGGCTACACCTTC.